This record concerns one TCR beta chain sequence. This sample was taken from a study of cytomegalovirus exposure and HLA in healthy donors. Some clones are missing from TCRdb's copy, which holds only in-frame ones; the method was immunoSEQ multiplex PCR. Among around 63,000 clones listed, about 95% were seen once. The CDR3 contains 13 residues. The germline V gene encodes CDR1 MNHNY and CDR2 SVGAGI (reference sequence). The ends were cut back, 6 bases at V and 5 bases at J, with 13 bases in the middle. Among the 120 or so subjects of the validation cohort, separate from the approximately 660-subject first cohort, were the donors.

The TCR sequence derives from a woman aged 18-29 years in good health and CMV-seronegative. The rearrangement joins TRBV6-6 to TRBJ1-2; D uncertain. The source material was PBMCs. CDR3 in amino acids: CASSHPGFYGYTF. The CDR3 coding sequence is TGTGCCAGCAGCCACCCGGGGTTTTATGGCTACACCTTC.